The next 15 T cell receptor beta chains were all read from a single sample in a study of graft-versus-host responses after intestinal transplantation. Which antigens these TCRs recognize remains unknown. Profiled with immunoSEQ multiplex PCR; TCRdb holds only in-frame clones, not every one. The table shows approximately 94,000 clones, with roughly 90% occurring only once. Sequenced material: unstimulated CD4+ T cells sorted from spleen or lymph node cells, taken before transplant. All receptors come from a human donor who was the organ donor for an intestinal transplant.

The chain is built from TRBV5-1 and TRBJ2-5, with no clear D. Germline loops: CDR1 SGHRS, CDR2 YFSETQ. The CDR3 is 15 amino acids. The V and J ends lost 2 bases and 1 base respectively, with 12 bases between them. CDR3 sequence (DNA): TGCGCCAGCAGCTTCATGGGCAGTCCCCAAGAGACCCAGTACTTC. Residues: CASSFMGSPQETQYF.

The chain is built from TRBV5-1 and TRBJ2-1; TRBD2 is a possible D gene (6 bases). The CDR3 loop spans 14 amino acids. In germline, CDR1 is SGHRS, CDR2 YFSETQ. V lost 0 bases and J lost 9, with 13 bases in between. This chain's CDR3 is CASSLEATRLEQFF. CDR3 coding DNA: TGCGCCAGCAGCTTGGAAGCGACTAGGCTTGAGCAGTTCTTC.

This chain connects TRBV2 to TRBJ1-1; a possible D gene is TRBD1 (5 bases). The length of the CDR3 is 13 residues. Trimming left V 6 bases short and J 5 bases short, with 13 bases between. Germline values: CDR1 SNHLY, CDR2 FYNNEI. This chain's CDR3 is CASRAGRDTEAFF. DNA for the CDR3: TGTGCCAGCAGGGCAGGGAGAGATACTGAAGCTTTCTTT. Looking up the rest from reference TRBV2 and TRBJ1-1 gives the full variable domain: EPEVTQTPSHQVTQMGQEVILRCVPISNHLYFYWYRQILGQKVEFLVSFYNNEISEKSEIFDDQFSVERPDGSNFTLKIRSTKLEDSAMYFCASRAGRDTEAFFGQGTRLTVV.

The V and J genes are TRBV10-3 and TRBJ1-5; no firm D call. V was cut by 5 bases and J by 3 bases, with 5 bases left in between. The CDR3 runs to 12 residues. CDR1 is ENHRY, CDR2 SYGVKD, per germline. CDR3 in amino acids: CAISNNNQPQHF. The CDR3 coding sequence is TGTGCCATCAGTAATAACAATCAGCCCCAGCATTTT.

V gene TRBV10-3 combines with J gene TRBJ2-5, with 7 bases identical to TRBD1. Germline CDR1 reads ENHRY; CDR2 reads SYGVKD. The CDR3 is 18 amino acids. V lost 6 bases, J lost 5 bases, and 21 bases stayed unmatched. The CDR3 region has the DNA TGTGCCATCAGCACCTACGGGACAGACCGGTTGAGGGCGGAGACCCAGTACTTC. It yields the protein CAISTYGTDRLRAETQYF.

V gene TRBV6-5 combines with J gene TRBJ2-5, with 14 positions matching TRBD2. J gave up 12 bases and V 7 bases, and 10 bases lay outside the gene matches. Germline V gene lookup returns CDR1 MNHEY and CDR2 SVGAGI. There are 14 residues in the CDR3. The CDR3 region is CASTQGLAGVPEYF. For the CDR3, the DNA is TGTGCCAGCACCCAGGGACTAGCGGGGGTTCCCGAGTACTTC.

On this clone itself: Other DNA sequences within the sample encode an identical CDR3. J is TRBJ1-2 and V is TRBV28; TRBD1 might be the D (5 bases). V was cut by 4 bases and J by 2 bases, with 5 bases left in between. Germline lookup yields CDR1 MDHEN and CDR2 SYDVKM. The CDR3 runs 12 residues. As DNA, the CDR3 is TGTGCCAGCAGTTCAGGGAACTATGGCTACACCTTC. This gives the protein CASSSGNYGYTF.

The chain links TRBV4-2 to TRBJ2-7; no clear D gene. The germline V gene encodes CDR1 LGHNA and CDR2 YNFKEQ. Trimming took off 8 bases at V and 4 bases at J, with 15 bases between the two ends. CDR3 size: 13 residues. The CDR3 region has the DNA TGTGCCAGCCGGGTGGGCGGCGGATACGAGCAGTACTTC. Amino acid sequence: CASRVGGGYEQYF.

The V gene is TRBV10-2, the J gene TRBJ2-5, with D possibly TRBD1 on 5 matching bases. Deletions cut 6 bases from V and 3 bases from J, with 5 bases between. This CDR3 spans 11 amino acids. Germline CDR1 is WSHSY and CDR2 is SAAADI. The CDR3 region is CASRDKETQYF. CDR3 in DNA: TGCGCCAGCAGGGACAAAGAGACCCAGTACTTC.

This chain connects TRBV6-5 to TRBJ1-2; 8 bases align to TRBD1. With V trimmed by 6 bases and J by 8 bases, 11 bases remained unmatched. Germline loops: CDR1 MNHEY, CDR2 SVGAGI. This CDR3 is 14 amino acids long. The CDR3 DNA reads as TGTGCCAGCAGGAAACTAACAGGGGGGGGAGGCTACACCTTC. This encodes CASRKLTGGGGYTF.

The chain uses TRBV4-1 and TRBJ1-6; 9 positions match TRBD1. From germline, CDR1 is MGHRA and CDR2 YSYEKL. The CDR3 is made up of 17 amino acids. The junction had 4 bases not matched to a gene; V was cut back by 0 bases and J by 4 bases. Written as DNA, the CDR3 is TGCGCCAGCAGCCAAGATACGGGACAGGGATATAATTCACCCCTCCACTTT. This translates into CASSQDTGQGYNSPLHF.

The chain links TRBV2 to TRBJ1-2; D perhaps matches TRBD1 (5 bases). This CDR3 spans 12 amino acids. Germline-derived CDR1 and CDR2 are SNHLY and FYNNEI. With 8 bases removed from V and 5 bases from J, the gap between germline ends came to 12 bases. The CDR3 reads CASRPQGYGYTF. The CDR3 DNA follows: TGTGCCAGCCGACCTCAGGGATATGGCTACACCTTC.

The chain combines TRBV7-8 with TRBJ2-7; TRBD1 agrees at 9 bases. Germline CDR1 reads SGHVS; CDR2 reads FQNEAQ. The V and J ends lost 6 bases and 2 bases, in that order; junction bases with no gene match: 2. The length of the CDR3 is 13 residues. This CDR3 is CASSRTGAYEQYF. CDR3 sequence (DNA): TGTGCCAGCAGTCGGACAGGGGCCTACGAGCAGTACTTC.

This chain links TRBV7-3 with TRBJ2-3, with a possible D match to TRBD2 (5 bases). CDR1 and CDR2 (germline): SGHTA, FQGTGA. The CDR3 spans 17 residues. Trimming shortened V by 4 bases and J by 1 base, and 18 bases separated the two germline ends. The CDR3 DNA reads as TGTGCCAGCAGCTCGCGGGCCTCCGGGGTAGGCACAGATACGCAGTATTTT. It specifies CASSSRASGVGTDTQYF.

This clone has just a few counts. The V call is TRBV5-4, the J call TRBJ1-4; D may be TRBD1 (6 bases). This CDR3 is 15 amino acids long. The germline V gene has CDR1 SGHNT and CDR2 YYREEE (reference sequence). Trimming left V 1 base short and J 5 bases short, with 12 bases between. CDR3 bases: TGTGCCAGCAGCTTGTCGGCAGGGGACAATGAAAAACTGTTTTTT. It codes for CASSLSAGDNEKLFF.